Listed here are 22 T cell receptor beta chains from one sample, sequenced in a study of blood T cell repertoires in COVID-19. The protocol was immunoSEQ multiplex PCR, while the TCRdb copy is restricted to in-frame clones and leaves out a portion. The sample lists roughly 140,000 clones, about 79% occurring once. Sample: peripheral blood. The origin of the receptors is a woman aged 45-65 years in a cohort sampled during active or convalescent COVID-19.

V gene TRBV6-6 combines with J gene TRBJ1-5, with 9 bases that match TRBD1. CDR3 length equals 16 residues. Germline V CDR1 and CDR2: MNHNY, SVGAGI (reference sequence). Trimming at V came to 2 bases and at J to 5 bases, leaving 7 bases not matched to a gene. The CDR3 sequence: CASSYPRTGEDQPQHF. DNA for the CDR3: TGTGCCAGCAGTTACCCCCGGACAGGGGAGGATCAGCCCCAGCATTTT.

The chain carries TRBV9 and TRBJ1-2; 8 bases align to TRBD1. This CDR3 region has 13 residues. The germline V gene encodes CDR1 SGDLS and CDR2 YYNGEE. The ends lost 4 bases at V and 6 bases at J; junction bases unmatched: 5. The CDR3 nucleotides read TGTGCCAGCAGCAGACAGGGGTCGGATGGCTACACCTTC. It is translated as CASSRQGSDGYTF.

J is TRBJ1-2 and V is TRBV6-5; no firm D call. This CDR3 has 13 residues. The V and J ends lost 4 bases and 4 bases respectively, with 10 bases between them. CDR1 is MNHEY and CDR2 is SVGAGI in the germline V gene. The CDR3 loop is CASSSLLFYGYTF. CDR3 sequence (DNA): TGTGCCAGCAGTTCCTTATTATTCTATGGCTACACCTTC.

The chain recombines TRBV5-1 with TRBJ2-3, with 7 bases fitting TRBD2. The germline V gene has CDR1 SGHRS and CDR2 YFSETQ. The CDR3 loop spans 18 amino acids. J was trimmed by 2 bases and V by 4 bases; bases with no gene match: 16. CDR3: CASSPGRVRLPPTDTQYF. The CDR3 DNA follows: TGCGCCAGCAGCCCAGGGAGGGTTAGACTCCCACCCACAGATACGCAGTATTTT.

The V gene is TRBV21-1, the J gene TRBJ2-1; the table gives TRBD2 as D, unverified against the DNA. TRBV21-1 is a recognized pseudogene. CDR3 size: 16 residues. CDR3 bases: TGTGCCAGCAGCACGACTAGCGGGGGCCCGGGGAATGAGCAGTTCTTC. This translates into CASSTTSGGPGNEQFF.

The J gene is TRBJ2-7, the V gene TRBV4-1; TRBD2 matches 11 bases. Germline CDR1 reads MGHRA; CDR2 reads YSYEKL. J lost 7 bases, V lost 1 base, and 9 bases had no gene match. The CDR3 spans 16 residues. As DNA, the CDR3 is TGCGCCAGCAGCCAAGGACTAGCGGGGAGTAAGGGGGAGCAGTACTTC. This translates into CASSQGLAGSKGEQYF.

The chain recombines TRBV18 with TRBJ2-7, with TRBD1 matching over 7 bases. The V gene's germline CDR1 is KGHSH and CDR2 LQKENI. This CDR3 region has 15 residues. Germline trimming cut 5 bases from V and 1 base from J; bases unmatched to any gene: 8. Here the CDR3 DNA reads TGTGCCAGCTCAAGCTTCCGGGACAGTTCCTACGAGCAGTACTTC. Translation: CASSSFRDSSYEQYF.

This clone was recorded a few times. V and J are TRBV11-2 and TRBJ2-1, with 10 bases identical to TRBD1. The CDR3 has 16 residues. The junction had 7 bases not matched to a gene; V was cut back by 4 bases and J by 4 bases. Germline V lookup: CDR1 SGHAT, CDR2 FQNNGV. This CDR3 reads CASSYTGTGAYNEQFF. CDR3 coding DNA: TGTGCCAGCAGCTATACCGGGACAGGGGCGTACAATGAGCAGTTCTTC. Drawing the rest from reference TRBV11-2 and TRBJ2-1, the complete variable domain is EAGVAQSPRYKIIEKRQSVAFWCNPISGHATLYWYQQILGQGPKLLIQFQNNGVVDDSQLPKDRFSAERLKGVDSTLKIQPAKLEDSAVYLCASSYTGTGAYNEQFFGPGTRLTVL.

The chain is built from TRBV15 and TRBJ2-1; 7 bases are shared with TRBD1. CDR3 length equals 15 residues. The trim removed 0 bases at V and 4 bases at J, leaving 3 bases unmatched. Germline V lookup: CDR1 LNHNV, CDR2 YYDKDF (reference sequence). CDR3 coding DNA: TGTGCCACCAGCAGAGATGGGACAGAATACAATGAGCAGTTCTTC. It yields the protein CATSRDGTEYNEQFF.

This clone was seen only a few times. The gene calls are TRBV19 and TRBJ2-3; 11 bases are a match to TRBD2. The CDR3 covers 15 residues. Germline CDR1 and CDR2: LNHDA and SQIVND (reference sequence). V shed 6 bases, J shed 1 base, and the junction held 3 bases outside the gene matches. CDR3 amino acids: CASSAGLAGTDTQYF. The CDR3 coding sequence is TGTGCCAGTAGCGCGGGACTAGCGGGCACAGATACGCAGTATTTT.

The table lists this clone with a count of one. V and J are TRBV7-2 and TRBJ1-2; TRBD1 might be the D (6 bases). This CDR3 spans 19 amino acids. Trimming left V 0 bases short and J 0 bases short, with 20 bases between. In germline, CDR1 is SGHTA, CDR2 FQGNSA. CDR3 DNA: TGTGCCAGCAGCTTAGCTCCTGGGACACCTACCGGAGCTAACTATGGCTACACCTTC. Amino acid sequence: CASSLAPGTPTGANYGYTF.

The chain links TRBV19 to TRBJ1-4, with a tentative D call TRBD1 (5 bases). V lost 5 bases, J lost 0 bases, and 13 bases lay in between. In germline, CDR1 is LNHDA, CDR2 SQIVND (reference sequence). This CDR3 has 16 residues. The CDR3 reads CASSPRQSATNEKLFF. CDR3 DNA sequence: TGTGCCAGTAGTCCTAGACAGTCTGCAACTAATGAAAAACTGTTTTTT.

The V gene is TRBV6-5, the J gene TRBJ1-3; 7 bases align to TRBD1. The CDR3 sequence is 13 residues long. The germline CDR1 and CDR2 sequences are MNHEY and SVGAGI. V shed 8 bases and J 2 bases; nucleotides not matched to a gene: 3. CDR3 region: CASGQVTGNTIYF. CDR3 nucleotide sequence: TGTGCCAGCGGACAGGTTACTGGAAACACCATATATTTT.

The V gene is TRBV14, the J gene TRBJ2-5, with D possibly being TRBD1 (5 bases). CDR1 is SGHDN and CDR2 is FVKESK in the germline V gene. V was trimmed by 2 bases and J by 2 bases, leaving 15 bases between them. CDR3 size: 16 residues. The CDR3 DNA reads TGTGCCAGCAGCCAACGGACACCGCGTACGCAAGAGACCCAGTACTTC. Protein sequence: CASSQRTPRTQETQYF.

The genes are TRBV19 and TRBJ1-5, with 8 bases matching TRBD1. The V gene's germline CDR1 is LNHDA and CDR2 SQIVND (reference sequence). CDR3 size: 18 residues. After removal of 7 bases from V and 3 bases from J, the junction contained 17 bases not matched to a gene. CDR3 sequence reads: CASTYTGTGLGANQPQHF. The CDR3 DNA reads TGTGCCAGTACCTATACCGGGACAGGCCTAGGGGCCAATCAGCCCCAGCATTTT. The entire variable domain, with the rest obtained from reference TRBV19 and TRBJ1-5, is as follows: DGGITQSPKYLFRKEGQNVTLSCEQNLNHDAMYWYRQDPGQGLRLIYYSQIVNDFQKGDIAEGYSVSREKKESFPLTVTSAQKNPTAFYLCASTYTGTGLGANQPQHFGDGTRLSIL.

The V and J genes are TRBV7-9 and TRBJ2-1, with D tentatively TRBD1 (6 bases). The V end lost 5 bases, the J end lost 8 bases, and 13 bases lay between the germline ends. This CDR3 is built from 13 residues. Germline V CDR1 and CDR2: SEHNR, FQNEAQ (reference sequence). This CDR3 is CASSPHGGDEQFF. The CDR3 coding sequence is TGTGCCAGCAGCCCGCATGGGGGCGATGAGCAGTTCTTC.

The chain is built from TRBV3-1 (or the pseudogene TRBV3-2) and TRBJ2-5, with 8 bases aligning to TRBD1. Germline values: CDR1 LGHDT, CDR2 YNNKEL (reference sequence). The junction had 8 bases not matched to a gene; V was cut back by 3 bases and J by 2 bases. The CDR3 is 16 amino acids. The CDR3 region is CASSQARTGRQETQYF. The DNA of the CDR3 is TGTGCCAGCAGCCAGGCAAGGACAGGGCGTCAAGAGACCCAGTACTTC.

The rearrangement links TRBV6-2 or TRBV6-3 to TRBJ2-7; D is possibly TRBD1 (5 bases). Trimming took 0 bases from V and 2 from J, leaving 11 bases between them. The CDR3 is 15 residues long. Germline CDR1 reads MNHEY; CDR2 reads SVGEGT. CDR3 loop: CASSYSGQGTYEQYF. The CDR3 DNA reads as TGTGCCAGCAGTTACTCTGGTCAGGGCACCTACGAGCAGTACTTC.

J is TRBJ2-3 and V is TRBV7-2, with TRBD2 matching 11 bases. Germline values: CDR1 SGHTA, CDR2 FQGNSA. The CDR3 is made up of 14 amino acids. With 8 bases clipped from V and 5 bases from J, the junction kept 6 bases outside the gene matches. CDR3: CASSLAGVGDTQYF. The CDR3 bases are TGTGCCAGCTCACTAGCGGGGGTGGGAGATACGCAGTATTTT.

This chain uses TRBV5-1 with TRBJ2-7; the match to TRBD2 covers 8 bases. Trimming cost V 4 bases and J 6 bases; bases outside gene matches: 12. This CDR3 has 15 amino acids. CDR1 and CDR2 from the germline V gene are SGHRS and YFSETQ. Written as DNA, the CDR3 is TGCGCCAGCAGCGCAGCTCCCGGGACTAGTCCCGAGCAGTACTTC. Translated: CASSAAPGTSPEQYF.

In DNA, the CDR3 is TGTGCTAGTGGTCCCGGTGGTACTGGAAACACCATATATTTT. It translates to CASGPGGTGNTIYF. The chain uses TRBV12-5 and TRBJ1-3; D is unresolved. The CDR3 sequence is 14 residues long. The V end was cut by 5 bases, the J end by 2 bases, with 10 bases between. Germline V gene sequence: CDR1 LGHNT, CDR2 FRNRAP.

The chain joins TRBV4-3 to TRBJ2-5; D perhaps matches TRBD1 (6 bases). The CDR3 is 15 amino acids. V lost 1 base and J 2 bases, leaving 11 bases between the germline ends. Germline V gene lookup returns CDR1 LGHNA and CDR2 YSLEER. CDR3 protein: CASSQGPGAQETQYF. DNA for the CDR3: TGCGCCAGCAGCCAAGGCCCAGGGGCTCAAGAGACCCAGTACTTC.